Shown below are 21 T cell receptor beta chains from a single sample sequenced in a study of blood T cell repertoires in COVID-19. The repertoire was sequenced with immunoSEQ multiplex PCR; TCRdb's copy has only in-frame clones and lacks some. The table lists 170,000 or so clones, approximately 80% of them singletons. The sequenced material came from peripheral blood. These receptors all come from a woman aged 55-70 years with acute or convalescent COVID-19.

This clone has only one observation. The V and J genes are TRBV4-2 and TRBJ1-5, with 8 bases matching TRBD1. The CDR3 loop spans 16 amino acids. The V gene end was trimmed by 2 bases and the J gene end by 6 bases; junction bases not matched to a gene: 9. The germline V gene has CDR1 LGHNA and CDR2 YNFKEQ. Here the CDR3 DNA reads TGTGCCAGCAGCCAATCCTTGGACAGGGCGAGTCAGCCCCAGCATTTT. This sequence encodes CASSQSLDRASQPQHF.

This clone was seen more than once but under ten times. This sequence joins TRBV5-5 and TRBJ2-1; D not certain. This CDR3 spans 15 amino acids. The V and J ends lost 1 base and 0 bases respectively, with 8 bases between them. Germline assignment: CDR1 SGHKS and CDR2 YYEKEE (reference sequence). CDR3 protein: CASSLSSGSYNEQFF. The CDR3 DNA reads TGTGCCAGCAGCTTGTCGTCGGGCTCCTACAATGAGCAGTTCTTC.

The rearrangement links TRBV2 to TRBJ1-6; 9 nucleotides align to TRBD1. After removal of 4 bases from V and 11 bases from J, the junction contained 6 bases not matched to a gene. This CDR3 has 14 residues. Germline CDR1 is SNHLY and CDR2 is FYNNEI. The CDR3 here is CASSVQQGAAPLHF. Here the CDR3 DNA reads TGTGCCAGCAGTGTCCAACAGGGGGCCGCACCCCTCCACTTT. Full variable domain (rest looked up from reference TRBV2 and TRBJ1-6): EPEVTQTPSHQVTQMGQEVILRCVPISNHLYFYWYRQILGQKVEFLVSFYNNEISEKSEIFDDQFSVERPDGSNFTLKIRSTKLEDSAMYFCASSVQQGAAPLHFGNGTRLTVT.

The J gene is TRBJ2-1, the V gene TRBV4-2, with 11 bases matching TRBD2. The V and J ends lost 0 bases and 3 bases, in that order; junction bases with no gene match: 4. Germline V gene sequence: CDR1 LGHNA, CDR2 YNFKEQ. The CDR3 has 17 amino acids. This CDR3 reads CASSQDVAGGFYNEQFF. CDR3 in DNA: TGTGCCAGCAGCCAAGATGTAGCGGGGGGGTTCTACAATGAGCAGTTCTTC.

This chain uses TRBV18 with TRBJ1-1, with 11 bases that match TRBD1. J lost 1 base, V lost 4 bases, and 2 bases had no gene match. This CDR3 spans 15 amino acids. Germline CDR1 and CDR2: KGHSH and LQKENI. As DNA, the CDR3 is TGTGCCAGCTCACAGGGACAGGGGGGGAACACTGAAGCTTTCTTT. Amino acids: CASSQGQGGNTEAFF. Using reference TRBV18 and TRBJ1-1 for the parts outside the CDR3, the full variable domain is NAGVMQNPRHLVRRRGQEARLRCSPMKGHSHVYWYRQLPEEGLKFMVYLQKENIIDESGMPKERFSAEFPKEGPSILRIQQVVRGDSAAYFCASSQGQGGNTEAFFGQGTRLTVV.

The V gene is TRBV4-3, the J gene TRBJ1-2; 7 bases map to TRBD1. The CDR3 is 15 residues long. Trimming took 1 base from V and 8 from J; bases not matched to a gene: 10. Germline values: CDR1 LGHNA, CDR2 YSLEER. The CDR3, as DNA: TGCGCCAGCAGCCAAGCAATAGGGGGCGAGATCGGCTACACCTTC. The encoded protein is CASSQAIGGEIGYTF.

This clone showed up just a few times. The chain recombines TRBV29-1 with TRBJ1-1, with D tentatively TRBD1 (5 bases). Trimming pared 5 bases from V and 1 base from J, leaving 8 bases between. The CDR3 is 12 residues long. Germline CDR1 and CDR2: SQVTM and ANQGSEA. The CDR3 sequence: CSVRQRNTEAFF. In nucleotides, the CDR3 is TGCAGCGTTCGACAGCGGAACACTGAAGCTTTCTTT.

The gene calls are TRBV7-2 and TRBJ2-7; D remains unclear. This CDR3 is built from 14 residues. The germline gives CDR1 SGHTA, CDR2 FQGNSA. The V end was cut by 5 bases, the J end by 0 bases, with 11 bases between. As DNA, the CDR3 is TGTGCCAGCAGCGCTTCCCGGAGCTCCTACGAGCAGTACTTC. It is translated as CASSASRSSYEQYF. Looking up the rest from reference TRBV7-2 and TRBJ2-7 gives the full variable domain: GAGVSQSPSNKVTEKGKDVELRCDPISGHTALYWYRQSLGQGLEFLIYFQGNSAPDKSGLPSDRFSAERTGGSVSTLTIQRTQQEDSAVYLCASSASRSSYEQYFGPGTRLTVT.

The chain employs TRBV19 and TRBJ1-6; the match to TRBD1 covers 7 bases. The V and J ends lost 6 bases and 4 bases, in that order; junction bases with no gene match: 3. CDR1 and CDR2 (germline): LNHDA, SQIVND (reference sequence). CDR3 size: 14 residues. The CDR3 DNA reads as TGTGCCAGTAGCCCGGGACAGTATAATTCACCCCTCCACTTT. Translating it yields CASSPGQYNSPLHF.

This chain joins TRBV6-5 and TRBJ1-5; 11 nucleotides agree with TRBD1. Germline assignment: CDR1 MNHEY and CDR2 SVGAGI. V lost 6 bases, J lost 7 bases, and 8 bases stayed unmatched. The CDR3 has 15 residues. CDR3 loop: CASSEGQGVGQPQHF. DNA of the CDR3: TGTGCCAGCAGCGAGGGACAGGGGGTTGGGCAGCCCCAGCATTTT.

The chain joins TRBV7-2 to TRBJ1-2, with 7 bases matching TRBD1. CDR1 and CDR2 from the germline V gene are SGHTA and FQGNSA. This CDR3 contains 14 residues. The ends lost 5 bases at V and 8 bases at J; junction bases unmatched: 11. The DNA for the CDR3 is TGTGCCAGCAGCCCCGCGACAGGGTGGCTAGGCTACACCTTC. Translating gives CASSPATGWLGYTF.

The chain is built from TRBV11-2 and TRBJ2-3; 7 nucleotides align to TRBD2. CDR3 length equals 15 residues. Per the germline V gene, CDR1 is SGHAT and CDR2 is FQNNGV. V was pared by 5 bases and J by 4 bases, with 9 bases of the junction left unmatched. The CDR3, as DNA: TGTGCCAGCAGCGCCGGGACTAAGAACGCAGATACGCAGTATTTT. Protein product: CASSAGTKNADTQYF.

This clone was seen just once. The chain combines TRBV30 with TRBJ2-7, with a tentative D call TRBD2 (7 bases). Germline V lookup: CDR1 GTSNPN, CDR2 SVGIG (reference sequence). The CDR3 extends over 14 amino acids. Trimming cost V 4 bases and J 0 bases, with 13 bases left between them. The CDR3 region has the DNA TGTGCCTGGAACAAGGGGGGGAGCTCCTACGAGCAGTACTTC. Translation gives CAWNKGGSSYEQYF.

This chain links TRBV5-1 with TRBJ2-3; D perhaps matches TRBD1 (6 bases). Trimming took 4 bases from V and 0 from J, leaving 12 bases between them. Per the germline V gene, CDR1 is SGHRS and CDR2 is YFSETQ. The CDR3 spans 15 residues. Here the CDR3 DNA reads TGCGCCAGCAGCCTGGACAGTCTGAGCACAGATACGCAGTATTTT. Translating gives CASSLDSLSTDTQYF.

This rearrangement joins TRBV6-5 to TRBJ1-1, with D unresolved. This CDR3 comprises 14 residues. The germline V gene has CDR1 MNHEY and CDR2 SVGAGI. V was pared by 7 bases and J by 6 bases, with 18 bases between. CDR3 region: CASTRKRGDAEAFF. The CDR3 DNA is TGTGCCAGCACTCGAAAGCGTGGCGACGCTGAAGCTTTCTTT.

V is TRBV19 and J is TRBJ1-6; the match to TRBD1 covers 9 bases. Germline V gene sequence: CDR1 LNHDA, CDR2 SQIVND (reference sequence). V shed 6 bases and J 5 bases; nucleotides not matched to a gene: 11. CDR3 size: 17 residues. The CDR3 DNA reads as TGTGCCAGTAGCCCTATATTACAGGGGGCCCATAATTCACCCCTCCACTTT. It codes for CASSPILQGAHNSPLHF.

The chain couples TRBV2 to TRBJ1-6, with D maybe TRBD1 (5 bases). Looked up from germline, CDR1 is SNHLY and CDR2 is FYNNEI. This CDR3 has 16 residues. V dropped 0 bases and J dropped 9 bases, with 15 bases sitting between them. CDR3 sequence: CASSEAQQGIGSPLHF. The CDR3 DNA sequence: TGTGCCAGCAGTGAAGCCCAGCAGGGTATAGGTTCACCCCTCCACTTT.

The rearrangement links TRBV3-1 (or the pseudogene TRBV3-2) to TRBJ2-5; TRBD2 might be the D (5 bases). The CDR3 is made up of 14 amino acids. V gave up 4 bases and J gave up 5 bases, with 14 bases separating them. Germline V CDR1 and CDR2: LGHDT, YNNKEL (reference sequence). The CDR3 here is CASSRWTGGETQYF. In DNA form, the CDR3 reads TGTGCCAGCAGCCGCTGGACTGGTGGGGAGACCCAGTACTTC.

The gene calls are TRBV10-2 and TRBJ2-5, with D possibly TRBD1 on 6 matching bases. The CDR3 loop spans 13 amino acids. The V end lost 6 bases, the J end lost 5 bases, and 13 bases lay between the germline ends. Germline lookup yields CDR1 WSHSY and CDR2 SAAADI. The CDR3, as DNA: TGCGCCAGCAGAGAGACAGGACGGGAGACCCAGTACTTC. Translation: CASRETGRETQYF.

Turning to this clone: Other DNA sequences in the same sample also yield this CDR3. This sequence joins TRBV6-5 and TRBJ1-2, with D possibly TRBD1 on 5 matching bases. V gave up 6 bases and J gave up 4 bases, with 12 bases separating them. The CDR3 is 13 residues long. From germline, CDR1 is MNHEY and CDR2 SVGAGI. CDR3 in DNA: TGTGCCAGCAGCTACGGAAGGGGCTATGGCTACACCTTC. It translates to CASSYGRGYGYTF.

The chain employs TRBV28 and TRBJ2-3, with TRBD2 identical over 7 bases. This CDR3 has 15 residues. Germline V lookup: CDR1 MDHEN, CDR2 SYDVKM. Losses at the gene ends were 5 bases for V and 6 bases for J; bases not matched to a gene: 11. CDR3 amino acids: CASSPAGHPTDTQYF. CDR3 DNA sequence: TGTGCCAGCAGTCCAGCGGGGCACCCGACGGATACGCAGTATTTT.